This is a list of T cell receptor beta chains from one sample in a study of CD8 T cells in ankylosing spondylitis. TCRdb re-derived calls from the 5' RACE reads in MiXCR, one entry per CDR3 protein. The sample lists 35,000 to 40,000 distinct CDR3 sequences; about 15% were seen once. Sequenced sample: blood. These receptors were obtained from a male donor with ankylosing spondylitis or in good health (not recorded which). Each CDR3 is given with its conserved first and last residue. Each record gives: D gene, clone size, J gene, V gene, CDR3 DNA, CDR3 protein. D genes are given only for firm matches. Not all rows give a size; the values are once, few, many and, for expanded clones, a class.

D: TRBD2
size: few
J: TRBJ2-1
V: TRBV5-1
DNA: TGCGCCAGCAGCTTGAGGACTAGCGAGACCAATGAGCAGTTCTTC
CDR3: CASSLRTSETNEQFF

D: TRBD2
size: -
J: TRBJ2-1
V: TRBV11-3
DNA: TGTGCCAGCAGCTTAGGTTCTAGCGGGGCGAATGAGCAGTTCTTC
CDR3: CASSLGSSGANEQFF

D: TRBD1
size: once
J: TRBJ2-7
V: TRBV5-1
DNA: TGCGCCAGCAGCTGGACAGGGGTTGAATACGAGCAGTACTTC
CDR3: CASSWTGVEYEQYF

D: -
size: many
J: TRBJ2-7
V: TRBV5-1
DNA: TGCGCCAGCAGCTTGGAGGGGAGGCCCTCCTACGAGCAGTACTTC
CDR3: CASSLEGRPSYEQYF

D: -
size: few
J: TRBJ2-2
V: TRBV6-4
DNA: TGTGCCAGCAGTCCTGGCGGGGCGAACACCGGGGAGCTGTTTTTT
CDR3: CASSPGGANTGELFF

D: -
size: few
J: TRBJ2-2
V: TRBV11-2
DNA: TGTGCCAGCAGCTTATCTGCTAGTAGTGCCACCGGGGAGCTGTTTTTT
CDR3: CASSLSASSATGELFF

D: TRBD1
size: few
J: TRBJ1-1
V: TRBV27
DNA: TGTGCCAGCAGTCTATCACAGGGGACGAACACTGAAGCTTTCTTT
CDR3: CASSLSQGTNTEAFF

D: -
size: -
J: TRBJ1-2
V: TRBV13
DNA: TGTGCCAGCAGCTTTGGGGATGGCTACACCTTC
CDR3: CASSFGDGYTF

D: -
size: -
J: TRBJ1-1
V: TRBV7-2
DNA: TGTGCCAGCAGCACAAGTCCGGGTATGAACACTGAAGCTTTCTTT
CDR3: CASSTSPGMNTEAFF

D: -
size: -
J: TRBJ1-1
V: TRBV5-5
DNA: TGTGCCAGCAGTTTACAGCGGAACACTGAAGCTTTCTTT
CDR3: CASSLQRNTEAFF

D: -
size: -
J: TRBJ2-1
V: TRBV6-2/TRBV6-3
DNA: TGTGCCAGCAGTCCCTCATGGGAGTCCCATGAGCAGTTCTTC
CDR3: CASSPSWESHEQFF

D: -
size: few
J: TRBJ1-4
V: TRBV20-1
DNA: TGCAGTGCTAGAACGTCAGGGAGTTTGCTGTTTTTT
CDR3: CSARTSGSLLFF

D: -
size: -
J: TRBJ2-3
V: TRBV20-1
DNA: TGCAGTGCTAGAGAGGACGCGCGAAGCACAGATACGCAGTATTTT
CDR3: CSAREDARSTDTQYF